This TCR beta chain was captured by sequencing in a study of T-cell memory formation after mild COVID-19 (dated by TCRdb to about 2021). In terms of the full investigation: TCR sequence clusters from the two donors were largely donor specific. Two young, previously healthy adult volunteers made up the cohort, one male and one female. In a couple of donors, T-cell clones that expanded and contracted after mild COVID-19 were followed by sequencing TCRalpha and TCRbeta repertoires longitudinally. Results the study describes overall, beyond this receptor: Only a couple of mild cases were covered by the study, and larger cohorts that include severe cases with pre-infection samples were considered necessary. Contracting CD4+ clones were located mainly in the CM and EM memory subsets, whereas CD8+ clones were found to be enriched in EMRA. Balanced CD4/CD8 phenotypes were observed for clones contracting from day 15 to 85, whereas a bias towards CD4+ was observed for a second wave of clones expanding from day 15 to 37. The detection of some responding clones in pre-infection memory suggests that pre-existing cross-reactive memory T cells joined the SARS-CoV-2 response. Whether the second-wave clones peaking on day 37 were SARS-CoV-2 specific was not confirmed.

The germline V gene yields SGHNT for CDR1 and YENEEA for CDR2. Trimming at the junction amounts to 2 bases on V and 3 bases on J, and the germline ends lie 7 bases apart. Measured from the cysteine to the phenylalanine, the CDR3 is 13 residues long. Only the CDR3 DNA stays, 39 bases, in frame from base 1. Sequencing relied on an Illumina NovaSeq 6000. Using 5'RACE with constant-segment primers, TCRalpha and TCRbeta cDNA libraries were constructed, with sample barcodes and unique molecular identifiers added in the process. RNA was extracted from every sample with Trizol reagent. The libraries were amplified in two PCR steps, and the second step added a second sample barcode and Illumina TruSeq adapters. Libraries were sequenced on an Illumina NovaSeq with 2 x 150 bp paired-end reads. The study's own analysis went as follows. With migec v1.2.7, reads were demultiplexed and then collapsed into UMI-guided consensus sequences. Using mixcr v2.1.11, the UMI consensuses were aligned to TRA and TRB V and J templates and assembled into clonotypes. Expanded or contracted clonotypes were those called significant by both edgeR and NoisET, with noise models trained on biological replicates. edgeR calls used a false discovery rate-adjusted p below 0.01 and a log2 fold-change threshold of 1. As an exploratory analysis of dynamics, PCA with hierarchical clustering was applied to max-normalized trajectories of the 1000 most abundant clonotypes. Separately sequenced CD4+ and CD8+ repertoires were used to assign a CD4 or CD8 phenotype to each responding clone. The public reads were reprocessed in TCRdb via fastp at Q25 and MiXCR, keeping in-frame beta chains. Identical CDR3 protein sequences are pooled into one entry, listed with their most common genes and DNA. For this entry, the V and J calls and clone size follow TCRdb and not the study's own pipeline. Counted in this sample were 250,000 or so distinct CDR3 sequences; more than 15% of them appeared once. More than 20% of the sample is held by the ten biggest clonotypes.

Ficoll-Paque density gradient centrifugation was used to isolate PBMCs. A remark on this clonotype: Its antigen is unknown. The record has no base qualities; no much larger clone is one base away.

The chain employs TRBV11-3 and TRBJ2-5; no D gene call is confident. The TCR comes from a man younger than 30 who had mild COVID-19 (a few samples of this study predate the infection). The sample titles of this study are shuffled in the database, so cell type and time point are left out; the donor was told from shared clones. Material: PBMCs or a T cell subset sorted from them (not recorded which). Here is the DNA: TGTGCCAGCAGCTTAAGGATCGAAGAGACCCAGTACTTC. This sequence encodes CASSLRIEETQYF. When the CDR3 is completed using the reference TRBV11-3 and TRBJ2-5 genes on either side, the full variable domain is EAGVVQSPRYKIIEKKQPVAFWCNPISGHNTLYWYLQNLGQGPELLIRYENEEAVDDSQLPKDRFSAERLKGVDSTLKIQPAELGDSAVYLCASSLRIEETQYFGPGTRLLVL.